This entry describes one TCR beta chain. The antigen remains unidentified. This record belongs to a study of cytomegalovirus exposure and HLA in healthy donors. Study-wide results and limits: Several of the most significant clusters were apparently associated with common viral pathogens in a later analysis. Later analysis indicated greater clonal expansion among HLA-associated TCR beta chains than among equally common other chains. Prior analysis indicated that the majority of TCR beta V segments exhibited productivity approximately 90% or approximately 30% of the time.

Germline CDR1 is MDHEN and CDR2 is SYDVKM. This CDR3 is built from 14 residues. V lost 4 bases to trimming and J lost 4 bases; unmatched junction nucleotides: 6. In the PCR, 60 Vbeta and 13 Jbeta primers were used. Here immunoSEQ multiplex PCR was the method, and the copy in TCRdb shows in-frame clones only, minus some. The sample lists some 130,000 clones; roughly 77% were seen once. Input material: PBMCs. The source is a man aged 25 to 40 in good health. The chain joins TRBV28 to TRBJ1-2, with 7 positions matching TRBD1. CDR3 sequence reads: CASSSTGQVYGYTF. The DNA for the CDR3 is TGTGCCAGCAGTTCCACCGGACAGGTCTATGGCTACACCTTC.